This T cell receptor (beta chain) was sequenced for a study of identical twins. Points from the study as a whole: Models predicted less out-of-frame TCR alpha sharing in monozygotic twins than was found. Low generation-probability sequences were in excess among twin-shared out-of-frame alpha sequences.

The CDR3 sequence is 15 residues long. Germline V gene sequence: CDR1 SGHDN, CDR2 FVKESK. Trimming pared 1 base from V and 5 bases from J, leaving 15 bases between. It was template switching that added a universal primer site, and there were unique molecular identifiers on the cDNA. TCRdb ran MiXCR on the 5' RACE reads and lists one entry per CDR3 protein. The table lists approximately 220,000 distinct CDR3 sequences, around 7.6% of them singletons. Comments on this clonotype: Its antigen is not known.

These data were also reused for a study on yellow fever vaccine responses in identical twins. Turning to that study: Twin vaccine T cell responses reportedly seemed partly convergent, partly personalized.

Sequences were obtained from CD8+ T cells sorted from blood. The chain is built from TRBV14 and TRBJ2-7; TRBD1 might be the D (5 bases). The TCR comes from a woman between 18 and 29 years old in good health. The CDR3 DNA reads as TGTGCCAGCAGCCAAGCCTGGGCAGGGAAGAACGAGCAGTACTTC. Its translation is CASSQAWAGKNEQYF. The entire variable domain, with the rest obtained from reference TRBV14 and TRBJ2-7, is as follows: EAGVTQFPSHSVIEKGQTVTLRCDPISGHDNLYWYRRVMGKEIKFLLHFVKESKQDESGMPNNRFLAERTGGTYSTLKVQPAELEDSGVYFCASSQAWAGKNEQYFGPGTRLTVT.